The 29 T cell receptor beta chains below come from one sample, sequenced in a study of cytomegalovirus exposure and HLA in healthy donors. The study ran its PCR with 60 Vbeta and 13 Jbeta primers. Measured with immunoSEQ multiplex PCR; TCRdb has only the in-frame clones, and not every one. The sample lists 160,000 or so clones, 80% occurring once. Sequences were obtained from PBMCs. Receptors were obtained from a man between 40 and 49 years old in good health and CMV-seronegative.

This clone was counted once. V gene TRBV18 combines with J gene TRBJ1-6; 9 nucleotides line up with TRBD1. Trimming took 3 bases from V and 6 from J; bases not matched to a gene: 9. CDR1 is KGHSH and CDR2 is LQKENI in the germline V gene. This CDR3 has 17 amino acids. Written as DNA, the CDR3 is TGTGCCAGCTCACCCGCCCTCCCACAGGGGGCTAATTCACCCCTCCACTTT. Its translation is CASSPALPQGANSPLHF.

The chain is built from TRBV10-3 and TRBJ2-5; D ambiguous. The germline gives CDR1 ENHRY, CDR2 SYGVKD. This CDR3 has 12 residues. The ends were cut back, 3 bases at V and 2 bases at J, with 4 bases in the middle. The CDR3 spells CAISDRQETQYF. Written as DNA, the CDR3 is TGTGCCATCAGTGACAGGCAAGAGACCCAGTACTTC.

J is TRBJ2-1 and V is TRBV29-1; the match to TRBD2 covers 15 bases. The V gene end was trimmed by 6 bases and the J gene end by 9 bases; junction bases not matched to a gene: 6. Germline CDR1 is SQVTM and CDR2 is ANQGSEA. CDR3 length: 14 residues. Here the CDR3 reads CSVKGLAGGSEQFF. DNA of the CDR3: TGCAGCGTCAAGGGACTAGCGGGGGGTTCTGAGCAGTTCTTC.

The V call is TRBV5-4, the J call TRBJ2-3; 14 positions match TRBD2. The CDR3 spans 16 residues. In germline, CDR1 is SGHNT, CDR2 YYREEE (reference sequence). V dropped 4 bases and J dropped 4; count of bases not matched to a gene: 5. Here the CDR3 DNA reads TGTGCCAGCAGCCTCGGACTAGCGGGGGGCTCAGATACGCAGTATTTT. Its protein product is CASSLGLAGGSDTQYF.

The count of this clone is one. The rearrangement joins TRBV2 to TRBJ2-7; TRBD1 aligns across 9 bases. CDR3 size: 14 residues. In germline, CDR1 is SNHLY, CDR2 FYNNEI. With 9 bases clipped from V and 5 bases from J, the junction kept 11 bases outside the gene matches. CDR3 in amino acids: CASKQGAQTDEQYF. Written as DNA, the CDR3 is TGTGCCAGTAAACAGGGGGCACAGACGGACGAGCAGTACTTC.

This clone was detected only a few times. The CDR3 coding sequence is TGCGCCAGCAGCACACTAGGGCCCTCCTACGAGCAGTACTTC. As protein: CASSTLGPSYEQYF. The chain uses TRBV4-3 and TRBJ2-7; the D gene is possibly TRBD2 (5 bases). The CDR3 spans 14 residues. The V gene's germline CDR1 is LGHNA and CDR2 YSLEER. V was clipped by 5 bases and J by 0 bases, with 11 bases between them.

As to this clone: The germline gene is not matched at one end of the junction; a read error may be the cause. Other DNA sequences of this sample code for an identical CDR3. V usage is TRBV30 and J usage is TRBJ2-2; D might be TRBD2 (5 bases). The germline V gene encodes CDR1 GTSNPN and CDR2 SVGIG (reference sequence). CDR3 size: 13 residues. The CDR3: CAFQFQNTGELFF. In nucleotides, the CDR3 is TGTGCCTTCCAGTTCCAGAACACCGGGGAGTTGTTTTTT.

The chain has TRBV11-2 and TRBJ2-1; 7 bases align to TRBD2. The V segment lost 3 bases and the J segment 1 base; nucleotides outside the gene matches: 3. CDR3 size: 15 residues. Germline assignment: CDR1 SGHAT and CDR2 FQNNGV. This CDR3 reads CASSLGGVSYNEQFF. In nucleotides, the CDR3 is TGTGCCAGCAGCTTGGGGGGGGTATCCTACAATGAGCAGTTCTTC.

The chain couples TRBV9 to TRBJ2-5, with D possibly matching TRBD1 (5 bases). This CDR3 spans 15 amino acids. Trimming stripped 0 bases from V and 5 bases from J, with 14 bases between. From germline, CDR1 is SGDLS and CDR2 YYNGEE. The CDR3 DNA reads TGTGCCAGCAGCGTAGCTCTAGGGGCCGGGGAGACCCAGTACTTC. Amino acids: CASSVALGAGETQYF.

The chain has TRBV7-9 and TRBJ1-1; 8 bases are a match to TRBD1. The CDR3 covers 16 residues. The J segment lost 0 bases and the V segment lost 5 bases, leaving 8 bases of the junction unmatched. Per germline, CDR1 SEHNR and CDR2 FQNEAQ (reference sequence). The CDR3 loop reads CASSTQTGAMNTEAFF. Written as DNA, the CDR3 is TGTGCCAGCAGCACCCAGACAGGGGCAATGAACACTGAAGCTTTCTTT.

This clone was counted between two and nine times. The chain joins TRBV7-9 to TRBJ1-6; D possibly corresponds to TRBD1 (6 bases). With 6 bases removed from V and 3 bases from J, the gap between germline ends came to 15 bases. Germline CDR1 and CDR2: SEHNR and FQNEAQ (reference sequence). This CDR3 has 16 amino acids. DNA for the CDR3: TGTGCCAGCAGTTTTTGGACAGCCAGCTATAATTCACCCCTCCACTTT. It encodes CASSFWTASYNSPLHF.

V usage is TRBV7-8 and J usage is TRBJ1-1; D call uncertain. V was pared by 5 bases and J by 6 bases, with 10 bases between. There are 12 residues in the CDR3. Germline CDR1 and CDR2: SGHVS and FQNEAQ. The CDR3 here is CASSPPGAEAFF. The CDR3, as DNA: TGTGCCAGCAGCCCCCCCGGGGCTGAAGCTTTCTTT.

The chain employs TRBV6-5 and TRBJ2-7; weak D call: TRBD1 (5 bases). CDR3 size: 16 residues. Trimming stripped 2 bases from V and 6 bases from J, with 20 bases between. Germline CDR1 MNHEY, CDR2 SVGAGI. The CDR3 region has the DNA TGTGCCAGCAGTTACGGCAGGGCCCCAGGTCTTGCCGAGCAGTACTTC. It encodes CASSYGRAPGLAEQYF.

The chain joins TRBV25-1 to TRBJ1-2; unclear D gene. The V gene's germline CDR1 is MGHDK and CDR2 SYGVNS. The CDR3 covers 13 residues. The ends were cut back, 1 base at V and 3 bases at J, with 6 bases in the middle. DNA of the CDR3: TGTGCCAGCAGTGAATTACAGCACTATGGCTACACCTTC. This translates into CASSELQHYGYTF.

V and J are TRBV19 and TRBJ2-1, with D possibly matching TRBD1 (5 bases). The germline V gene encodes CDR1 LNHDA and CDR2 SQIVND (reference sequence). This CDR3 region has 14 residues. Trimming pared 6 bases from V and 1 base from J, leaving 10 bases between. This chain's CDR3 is CASRMTDSYNEQFF. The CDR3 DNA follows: TGTGCCAGTAGGATGACAGATTCCTACAATGAGCAGTTCTTC.

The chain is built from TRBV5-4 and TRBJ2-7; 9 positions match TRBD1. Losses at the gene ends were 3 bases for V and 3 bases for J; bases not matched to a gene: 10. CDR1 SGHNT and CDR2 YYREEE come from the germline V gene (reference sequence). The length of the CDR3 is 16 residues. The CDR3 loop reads CASSSKKGQGFYEQYF. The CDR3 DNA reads TGTGCCAGCAGCTCCAAAAAGGGACAGGGCTTCTACGAGCAGTACTTC. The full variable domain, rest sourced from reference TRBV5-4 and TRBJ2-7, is ETGVTQSPTHLIKTRGQQVTLRCSSQSGHNTVSWYQQALGQGPQFIFQYYREEENGRGNFPPRFSGLQFPNYSSELNVNALELDDSALYLCASSSKKGQGFYEQYFGPGTRLTVT.

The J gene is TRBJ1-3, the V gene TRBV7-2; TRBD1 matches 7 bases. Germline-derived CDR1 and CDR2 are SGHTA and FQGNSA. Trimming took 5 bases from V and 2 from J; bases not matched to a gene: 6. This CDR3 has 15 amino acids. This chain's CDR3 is CASSPYGTAGNTIYF. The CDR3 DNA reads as TGTGCCAGCAGCCCTTACGGGACAGCTGGAAACACCATATATTTT. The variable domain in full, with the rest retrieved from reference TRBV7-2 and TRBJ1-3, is GAGVSQSPSNKVTEKGKDVELRCDPISGHTALYWYRQSLGQGLEFLIYFQGNSAPDKSGLPSDRFSAERTGGSVSTLTIQRTQQEDSAVYLCASSPYGTAGNTIYFGEGSWLTVV.

The CDR3 spells CASSQDQGFVSGNTIYF. CDR3 nucleotide sequence: TGCGCCAGCAGCCAAGATCAGGGGTTCGTATCTGGAAACACCATATATTTT. The chain has TRBV4-1 and TRBJ1-3, with a weak D call TRBD1 (6 bases). Trimming removed 0 bases at V and 1 base at J, with 13 bases between. This CDR3 region has 17 residues. Germline CDR1 is MGHRA and CDR2 is YSYEKL.

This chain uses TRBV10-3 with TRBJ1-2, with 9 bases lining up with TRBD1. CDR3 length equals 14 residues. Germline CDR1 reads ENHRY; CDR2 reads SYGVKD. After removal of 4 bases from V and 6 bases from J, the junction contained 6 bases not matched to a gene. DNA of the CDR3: TGTGCCATCAGTGCGATACAGGGGGCGGATGGCTACACCTTC. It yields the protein CAISAIQGADGYTF.

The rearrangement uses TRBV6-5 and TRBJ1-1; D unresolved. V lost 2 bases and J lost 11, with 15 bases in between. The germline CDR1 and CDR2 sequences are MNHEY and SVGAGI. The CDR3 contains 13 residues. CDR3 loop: CASSYDPGNVAFF. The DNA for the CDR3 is TGTGCCAGCAGTTACGACCCGGGAAATGTTGCTTTCTTT.

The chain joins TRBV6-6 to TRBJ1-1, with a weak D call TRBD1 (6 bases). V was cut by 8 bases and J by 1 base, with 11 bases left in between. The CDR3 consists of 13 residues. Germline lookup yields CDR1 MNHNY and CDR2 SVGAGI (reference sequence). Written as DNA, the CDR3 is TGTGCCAGCCGGACAGACCGGAACACTGAAGCTTTCTTT. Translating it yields CASRTDRNTEAFF.

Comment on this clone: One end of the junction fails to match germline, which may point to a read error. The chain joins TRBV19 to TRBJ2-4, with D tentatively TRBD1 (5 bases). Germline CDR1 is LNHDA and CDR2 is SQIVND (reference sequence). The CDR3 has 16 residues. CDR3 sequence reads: CASSIIYGQDKDIQYF. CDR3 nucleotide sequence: TGTGCCAGTAGTATAATTTATGGGCAGGACAAAGACATTCAGTACTTC.

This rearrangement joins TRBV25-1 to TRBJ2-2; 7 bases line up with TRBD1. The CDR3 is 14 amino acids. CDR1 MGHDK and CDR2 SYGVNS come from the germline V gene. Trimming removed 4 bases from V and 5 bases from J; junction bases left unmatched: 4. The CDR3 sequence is CASSVGTVTGELFF. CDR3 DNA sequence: TGTGCCAGCAGTGTAGGGACAGTTACCGGGGAGCTGTTTTTT.

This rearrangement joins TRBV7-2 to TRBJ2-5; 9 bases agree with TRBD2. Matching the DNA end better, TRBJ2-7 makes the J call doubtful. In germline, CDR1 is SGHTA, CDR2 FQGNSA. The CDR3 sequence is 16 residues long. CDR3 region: CASSSSGAGFSYEQYF. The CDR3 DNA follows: TGTGCCAGCAGCTCTAGCGGGGCAGGATTCTCCTACGAGCAGTACTTC.

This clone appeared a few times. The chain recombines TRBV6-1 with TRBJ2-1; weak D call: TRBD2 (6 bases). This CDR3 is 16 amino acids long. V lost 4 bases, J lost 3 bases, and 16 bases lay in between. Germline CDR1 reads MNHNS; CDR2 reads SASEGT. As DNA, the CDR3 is TGTGCCAGCAGTGTTCCCGTGGTAGCGGTCTACAATGAGCAGTTCTTC. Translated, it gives CASSVPVVAVYNEQFF.

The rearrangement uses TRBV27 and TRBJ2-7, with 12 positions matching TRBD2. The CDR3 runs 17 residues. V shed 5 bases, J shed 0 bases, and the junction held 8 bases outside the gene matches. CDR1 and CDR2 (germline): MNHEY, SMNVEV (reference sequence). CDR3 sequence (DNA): TGTGCCAGCAGTACCCGGACTAGCGGGATTAGCTCCTACGAGCAGTACTTC. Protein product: CASSTRTSGISSYEQYF.

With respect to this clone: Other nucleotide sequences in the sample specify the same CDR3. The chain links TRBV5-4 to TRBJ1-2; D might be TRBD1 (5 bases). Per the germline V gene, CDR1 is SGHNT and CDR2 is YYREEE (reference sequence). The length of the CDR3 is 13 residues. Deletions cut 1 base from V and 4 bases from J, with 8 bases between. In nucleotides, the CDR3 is TGTGCCAGCAGCTTGAATAGGGGCTATGGCTACACCTTC. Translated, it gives CASSLNRGYGYTF.

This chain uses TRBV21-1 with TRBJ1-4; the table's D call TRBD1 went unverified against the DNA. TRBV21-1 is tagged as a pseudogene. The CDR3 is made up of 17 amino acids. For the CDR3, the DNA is TGTGCCAGCAGCGCCCCCGGCGAGGACAGGGGTAATGAAAAACTGTTTTTT. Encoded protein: CASSAPGEDRGNEKLFF.

The CDR3 loop reads CASSPRGTGANVLTF. CDR3 coding DNA: TGTGCCAGCAGCCCCCGGGGAACTGGGGCCAACGTCCTGACTTTC. The rearrangement joins TRBV7-6 to TRBJ2-6, with a tentative D call TRBD2 (5 bases). V was pared by 5 bases and J by 2 bases, with 10 bases between. Germline lookup yields CDR1 SGHVS and CDR2 FNYEAQ. This CDR3 region has 15 residues.